The T cell receptor beta chain described here comes from a study of cytomegalovirus exposure and HLA in healthy donors. Points from the study as a whole: Trimming of TCR beta V- and J-genes showed a link, identified in a later analysis, to a missense DCLRE1C variant.

Of note for this clone: The antigen is unknown.

PCR involved 60 Vbeta and 13 Jbeta primers. Methods used by the authors: An analysis that came later counted 80 million or so unique TCR beta chains, around 10 million shared. The repertoire was sequenced with immunoSEQ multiplex PCR; TCRdb's copy has only in-frame clones and lacks some. That table furnishes V, J and clone size, whereas the DNA furnished D and trimming. The table lists 100,000 to 150,000 clones, with 2% to 2.5% in the top ten. There are 15 residues in the CDR3. CDR1 and CDR2 (germline): MNHEY, SVGAGI. V gave up 5 bases and J gave up 4 bases, with 17 bases separating them. Donors showed nominal health when sampled, although they likely had unrecorded immune exposures.

The V and J genes are TRBV6-5 and TRBJ2-5; TRBD2 might be the D (6 bases). The sequencing sample was made of PBMCs. The receptor comes from a man in his forties in good health and CMV-seronegative. For the CDR3, the DNA is TGTGCCAGCAGTCCCACCCAGACTAGGGGAGAGACCCAGTACTTC. Its translation: CASSPTQTRGETQYF.